This TCR beta chain was sequenced for a study of beta chain features in type 1 diabetes. A note on this clone: Its antigen is not identified.

Study-level results: Within patients, naive, central memory and Treg TCRB repertoires seemed more similar than within healthy donors. TCRB CDR3s were moderately but significantly shorter in Type 1 diabetes patients in all four CD4+ subsets. Insertions at VDJ junctions were less frequent in type 1 diabetes patients. These patients also deleted more nucleotides at the same junctions.

CDR1 is SGHDN and CDR2 is FVKESK in the germline V gene. This CDR3 is 13 amino acids long. V was pared by 3 bases and J by 6 bases, with 10 bases between. Expressed TCRB transcripts got sequenced, as all isolated RNA was reverse transcribed. Sequencing used immunoSEQ multiplex PCR; TCRdb keeps in-frame clones, though not all of them. This table holds a few hundred thousand clones, approximately 13% found once. Sorting produced populations that all topped 98% purity. The source of this sequence is a woman aged 18-29 years with type 1 diabetes. The rearrangement uses TRBV14 and TRBJ2-3; TRBD2 is a possible D gene (5 bases). Specimen: naive CD4+ T cells from blood. CDR3 DNA sequence: TGTGCCAGCAGCCAGCCAGGCGGGGATACGCAGTATTTT. Amino acid sequence: CASSQPGGDTQYF.